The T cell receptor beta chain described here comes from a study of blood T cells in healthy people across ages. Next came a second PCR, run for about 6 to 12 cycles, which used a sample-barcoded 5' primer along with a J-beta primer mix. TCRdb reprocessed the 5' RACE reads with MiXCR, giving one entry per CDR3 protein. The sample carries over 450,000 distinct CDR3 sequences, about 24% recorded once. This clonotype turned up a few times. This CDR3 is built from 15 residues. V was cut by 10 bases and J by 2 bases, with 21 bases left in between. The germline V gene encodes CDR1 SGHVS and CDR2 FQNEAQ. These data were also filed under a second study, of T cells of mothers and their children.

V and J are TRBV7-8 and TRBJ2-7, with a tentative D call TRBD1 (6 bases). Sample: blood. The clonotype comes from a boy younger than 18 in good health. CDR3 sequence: CATKLRGLPTYEQYF. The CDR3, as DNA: TGTGCCACTAAACTCAGGGGCCTTCCCACCTACGAGCAGTACTTC.